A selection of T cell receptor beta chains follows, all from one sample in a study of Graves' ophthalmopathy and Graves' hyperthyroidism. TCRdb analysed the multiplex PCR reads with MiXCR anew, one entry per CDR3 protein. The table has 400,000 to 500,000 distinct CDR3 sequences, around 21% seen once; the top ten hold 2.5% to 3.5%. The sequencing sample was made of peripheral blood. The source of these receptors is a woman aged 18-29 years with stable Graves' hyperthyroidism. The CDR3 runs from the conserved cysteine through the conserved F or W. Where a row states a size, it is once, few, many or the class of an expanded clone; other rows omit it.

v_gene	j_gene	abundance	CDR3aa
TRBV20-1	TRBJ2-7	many	CSAPGLAGAGTYEQYF
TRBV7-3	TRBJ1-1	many	CASSFHLVMNTEAFF
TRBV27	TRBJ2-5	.	CASSRLGEEETQYF
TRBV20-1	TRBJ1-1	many	CSARDGTGWLFTEAFF
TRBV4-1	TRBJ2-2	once	CASSQDTLAGNTGELFF
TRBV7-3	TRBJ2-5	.	CASSLGPRTSGQETQYF
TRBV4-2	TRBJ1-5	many	CASSQEAISNQPQHF
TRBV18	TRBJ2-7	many	CASSRGPGQGGSYEQYF
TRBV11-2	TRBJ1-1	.	CASGLGGYTDAFF
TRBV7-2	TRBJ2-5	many	CASSGGGGIQTQYF
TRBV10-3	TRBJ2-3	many	CAISGVPDTQYF
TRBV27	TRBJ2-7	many	CASSFTGTGPYEQYF
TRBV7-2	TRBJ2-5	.	CASSLLTGPEPETQYF
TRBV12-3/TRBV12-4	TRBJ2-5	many	CASSLSWGQETQYF
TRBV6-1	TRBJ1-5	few	CASSEKPPDRAHQPQHF
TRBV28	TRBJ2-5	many	CASSLDPRDSGETQYF
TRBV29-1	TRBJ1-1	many	CSVEGQGWTEAFF
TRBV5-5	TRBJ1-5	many	CASSLGGQKNQPQHF
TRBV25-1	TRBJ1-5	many	CASSGEGRQPQHF
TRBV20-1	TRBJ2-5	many	CSAREAYRETQYF
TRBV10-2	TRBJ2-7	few	CASRQGRGEQYF
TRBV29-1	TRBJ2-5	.	CSVVQLAGVGETEYF
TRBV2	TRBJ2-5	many	CASSESSRARETQYF
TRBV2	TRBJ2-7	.	CATGAYEQYF
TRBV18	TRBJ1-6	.	CASSPGSPLHF
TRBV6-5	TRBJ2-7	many	CASRLQGIAAYEQYF
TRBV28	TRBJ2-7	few	CASSFYLDPSYEQYF
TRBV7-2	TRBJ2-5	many	CASSLAGRAGETQYF
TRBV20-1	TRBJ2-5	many	CSAGGPDATQYF
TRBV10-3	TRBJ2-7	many	CAIRAFFSGGSSYEQYF
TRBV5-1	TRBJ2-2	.	CASRREGNTGELFF
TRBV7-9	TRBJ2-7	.	CASRESGTGGEQYF
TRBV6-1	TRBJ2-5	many	CASSEAVTQYF
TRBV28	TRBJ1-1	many	CASSLLFGRGTEAFF
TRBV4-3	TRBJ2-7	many	CASSQGWGGRHEQYF
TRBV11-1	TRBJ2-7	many	CASSPPAKAKSSYEQYF
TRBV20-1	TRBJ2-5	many	CSATTSDAQETQYF
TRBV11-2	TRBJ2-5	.	CASSLGRLAGGAGQETQYF
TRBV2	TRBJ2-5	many	CASSAKETQYF
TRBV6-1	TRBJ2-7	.	CASSELGRYEQYF
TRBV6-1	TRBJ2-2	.	CASEGQLNTGDLFF
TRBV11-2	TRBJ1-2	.	CASSLTPVSWDYGYTF
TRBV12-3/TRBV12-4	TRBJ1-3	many	CASSFQFSGNTIYF
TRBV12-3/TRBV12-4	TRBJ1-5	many	CASSFGKANSNQPQHF
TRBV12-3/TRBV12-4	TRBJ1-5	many	CASSPNGDGPNQPQHF
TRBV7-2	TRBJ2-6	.	CASSLQGRANVLTF
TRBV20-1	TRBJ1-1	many	CSAPVYSNTEAFF
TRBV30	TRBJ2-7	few	CAWRGESSYEQYF
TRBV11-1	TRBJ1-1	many	CASSLGVGIRMDTEAFF
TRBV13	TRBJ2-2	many	CASSGAGAGDTGELFF
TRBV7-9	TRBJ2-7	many	CASNRGPRDSYEQYF
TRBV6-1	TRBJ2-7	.	CASGTLSSYEQYF
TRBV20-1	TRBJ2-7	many	CSARAWRERAYEQYF
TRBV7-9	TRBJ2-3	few	CASSYSGEADTQYF
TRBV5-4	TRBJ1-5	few	CASSFGGRGSNQPQHF